A single sample gave rise to the 26 T cell receptor beta chains below, sequenced in a study of shared clonotypes between healthy human individuals. Sequenced by immunoSEQ multiplex PCR; TCRdb stores in-frame clones only, minus some. The sample records around 2.3 million clones, 95% being singletons. Sequencing was carried out using naive CD4+ T cells sorted from blood. Indicated subset: CD45RA+ positively selected. The receptors shown here come from a man in his late teens or twenties in good health.

The chain carries TRBV30 and TRBJ1-5; 9 bases match TRBD1. V gave up 3 bases and J gave up 2 bases; unmatched junction bases: 5. The germline CDR1 and CDR2 sequences are GTSNPN and SVGIG (reference sequence). The CDR3 has 15 amino acids. The CDR3 DNA follows: TGTGCCTGGAGGGGACAGGGTTGGGGCAATCAGCCCCAGCATTTT. Its translation: CAWRGQGWGNQPQHF.

The chain carries TRBV11-3 and TRBJ2-7; D remains ambiguous. This CDR3 is 16 amino acids long. Germline assignment: CDR1 SGHNT and CDR2 YENEEA. The germline V and J ends were trimmed by 6 bases and 1 base, with 19 bases remaining between them. The CDR3 coding sequence is TGTGCCAGCAGTAACCGAACAGCTACTGAATCCTACGAGCAGTACTTC. Protein product: CASSNRTATESYEQYF.

The V call is TRBV6-1, the J call TRBJ1-5; D ambiguous. Between the trimmed V and J ends, which lost 10 bases and 5 bases, there was a span of 18 bases. The CDR3 length is 14 residues. Germline CDR1 reads MNHNS; CDR2 reads SASEGT. The CDR3 protein is CATSRDRKDQPQHF. The CDR3 bases are TGTGCCACCTCAAGGGATCGAAAGGATCAGCCCCAGCATTTT.

This rearrangement joins TRBV30 to TRBJ1-6; 9 bases are a match to TRBD1. This CDR3 is 14 amino acids long. Germline-derived CDR1 and CDR2 are GTSNPN and SVGIG (reference sequence). The V and J ends lost 2 bases and 8 bases, in that order; junction bases with no gene match: 4. In nucleotides, the CDR3 is TGTGCCTGGAGTCTGGGACAGGGTTATTCACCCCTCCACTTT. It encodes CAWSLGQGYSPLHF.

Comment on this clone: Distinct nucleotide sequences in the sample also encode this CDR3. The V gene is TRBV7-9, the J gene TRBJ2-7, with D tentatively TRBD2 (6 bases). The CDR3 is 14 residues long. CDR1 and CDR2 from the germline V gene are SEHNR and FQNEAQ (reference sequence). Deletions cut 1 base from V and 2 bases from J, with 9 bases between. The CDR3 sequence: CASSLGTGAYEQYF. CDR3 DNA sequence: TGTGCCAGCAGCTTAGGGACGGGGGCCTACGAGCAGTACTTC. The whole variable domain, remainder taken from reference TRBV7-9 and TRBJ2-7, is DTGVSQNPRHKITKRGQNVTFRCDPISEHNRLYWYRQTLGQGPEFLTYFQNEAQLEKSRLLSDRFSAERPKGSFSTLEIQRTEQGDSAMYLCASSLGTGAYEQYFGPGTRLTVT.

V is TRBV7-2 and J is TRBJ2-1, with TRBD2 matching over 9 bases. The CDR3 is 14 residues long. V dropped 4 bases and J dropped 8; count of bases not matched to a gene: 6. Germline CDR1 reads SGHTA; CDR2 reads FQGNSA. CDR3 residues: CASSSYRTSDEQFF. The CDR3 region has the DNA TGTGCCAGCAGCTCCTACAGGACTAGCGATGAGCAGTTCTTC.

The chain employs TRBV5-6 and TRBJ2-1; D gene uncertain. The length of the CDR3 is 13 residues. Germline assignment: CDR1 SGHDT and CDR2 YYEEEE. Trimming removed 7 bases from V and 9 bases from J, with 17 bases in between. The CDR3 DNA reads as TGTGCCAGCCCCCCCACATTCTATAGTGAGCAGTTCTTC. It yields the protein CASPPTFYSEQFF.

This chain links TRBV30 with TRBJ1-3; D is ambiguous. Trimming cost V 0 bases and J 2 bases, with 11 bases left between them. The CDR3 has 15 residues. Germline-derived CDR1 and CDR2 are GTSNPN and SVGIG (reference sequence). The CDR3 here is CAWSVRKGTGNTIYF. The DNA for the CDR3 is TGTGCCTGGAGTGTTCGAAAAGGAACTGGAAACACCATATATTTT.

The rearrangement links TRBV9 to TRBJ2-3; perhaps TRBD2 as D (7 bases). V shed 4 bases and J shed 2 bases, with 14 bases lying between them. The CDR3 length is 15 residues. In germline, CDR1 is SGDLS, CDR2 YYNGEE. CDR3 in amino acids: CASSSWGGDTDTQYF. In DNA form, the CDR3 reads TGTGCCAGCAGCTCGTGGGGGGGCGACACAGATACGCAGTATTTT.

The chain uses TRBV6-1 and TRBJ2-3, with TRBD1 as a possible D gene (5 bases). CDR1 is MNHNS and CDR2 is SASEGT in the germline V gene. The CDR3 has 16 amino acids. V lost 2 bases, J lost 4 bases, and 16 bases lay in between. The CDR3 bases are TGTGCCAGCAGTGAAAGAAGGACAATTTTCCCAGATACGCAGTATTTT. It codes for CASSERRTIFPDTQYF.

This chain joins TRBV5-1 and TRBJ2-1, with TRBD2 matching over 9 bases. CDR3 size: 14 residues. V lost 4 bases to trimming and J lost 6 bases; unmatched junction nucleotides: 5. The germline gives CDR1 SGHRS, CDR2 YFSETQ. The CDR3 DNA follows: TGCGCCAGCAGCATAGGGACTAGCCCCAATGAGCAGTTCTTC. This gives the protein CASSIGTSPNEQFF. Full variable domain (outside the CDR3, taken from reference TRBV5-1 and TRBJ2-1): KAGVTQTPRYLIKTRGQQVTLSCSPISGHRSVSWYQQTPGQGLQFLFEYFSETQRNKGNFPGRFSGRQFSNSRSEMNVSTLELGDSALYLCASSIGTSPNEQFFGPGTRLTVL.

Concerning this clone: Other nucleotide sequences from this sample produce the same CDR3. The genes are TRBV19 and TRBJ2-2; D is unclear. V lost 1 base, J lost 0 bases, and 9 bases lay in between. The length of the CDR3 is 16 residues. CDR1 is LNHDA and CDR2 is SQIVND in the germline V gene (reference sequence). CDR3 in amino acids: CASSIAGTTNTGELFF. The CDR3 bases are TGTGCCAGTAGTATAGCCGGCACAACGAACACCGGGGAGCTGTTTTTT.

The chain combines TRBV6-1 with TRBJ2-7, with D perhaps matching TRBD1 or TRBD2 (5 bases each). The CDR3 has 14 amino acids. Trimming took off 7 bases at V and 4 bases at J, with 17 bases between the two ends. Germline V lookup: CDR1 MNHNS, CDR2 SASEGT. The CDR3 protein is CASKVTRGVYEQYF. The CDR3, as DNA: TGTGCCAGCAAGGTAACACGAGGGGTTTACGAGCAGTACTTC.

The J gene is TRBJ2-2, the V gene TRBV6-6; D remains ambiguous. V shed 5 bases and J shed 1 base, with 8 bases lying between them. Germline CDR1 reads MNHNY; CDR2 reads SVGAGI (reference sequence). This CDR3 spans 14 amino acids. DNA for the CDR3: TGTGCCAGCAGTCCTTCGGGGAACACCGGGGAGCTGTTTTTT. Protein: CASSPSGNTGELFF.

V gene TRBV28 combines with J gene TRBJ2-2; no clear D gene. The V and J ends lost 2 bases and 1 base respectively, with 5 bases between them. The CDR3 consists of 14 residues. In germline, CDR1 is MDHEN, CDR2 SYDVKM. In DNA form, the CDR3 reads TGTGCCAGCAGTTTAGTCAAGAACACCGGGGAGCTGTTTTTT. This codes for CASSLVKNTGELFF. The whole variable domain, remainder taken from reference TRBV28 and TRBJ2-2, is DVKVTQSSRYLVKRTGEKVFLECVQDMDHENMFWYRQDPGLGLRLIYFSYDVKMKEKGDIPEGYSVSREKKERFSLILESASTNQTSMYLCASSLVKNTGELFFGEGSRLTVL.

The DNA of the CDR3 is TGTGCCAGCAGCTTCCTACGGGGGCTAGCGGGAGGGGTCGGAGAGACCCAGTACTTC. It specifies CASSFLRGLAGGVGETQYF. V usage is TRBV5-6 and J usage is TRBJ2-5; 12 bases align to TRBD2. The CDR3 has 19 residues. J lost 4 bases, V lost 2 bases, and 15 bases had no gene match. Germline CDR1 reads SGHDT; CDR2 reads YYEEEE.

The CDR3 nucleotides are TGTGCCAGCAGCTCGGGTGGACTAGCGAACCTGAGGGGCACTGAGCAGTTCTTC. This sequence encodes CASSSGGLANLRGTEQFF. The genes are TRBV5-6 and TRBJ2-1; 9 bases match TRBD2. The CDR3 loop spans 18 amino acids. Germline loops: CDR1 SGHDT, CDR2 YYEEEE. The V gene end was trimmed by 3 bases and the J gene end by 9 bases; junction bases not matched to a gene: 19.

V and J are TRBV7-9 and TRBJ2-3, with 8 bases aligning to TRBD2. The germline CDR1 and CDR2 sequences are SEHNR and FQNEAQ (reference sequence). CDR3 size: 17 residues. Losses at the gene ends were 1 base for V and 3 bases for J; bases not matched to a gene: 9. For the CDR3, the DNA is TGTGCCAGCAGCTTAGGGCTAGGCGGGGGGTCGACAGATACGCAGTATTTT. Translating gives CASSLGLGGGSTDTQYF.

The rearrangement joins TRBV19 to TRBJ1-4; the D gene is possibly TRBD1 (5 bases). This CDR3 comprises 14 residues. Deletions cut 6 bases from V and 5 bases from J, with 13 bases between. CDR1 LNHDA and CDR2 SQIVND come from the germline V gene (reference sequence). CDR3 in amino acids: CASSTGDFNEKLFF. In nucleotides, the CDR3 is TGTGCCAGTAGCACCGGGGACTTCAATGAAAAACTGTTTTTT.

Comments on this clone: In the same sample, other DNA sequences code for this CDR3. The J gene is TRBJ2-3, the V gene TRBV5-4; 9 bases match TRBD2. After removal of 0 bases from V and 3 bases from J, the junction contained 2 bases not matched to a gene. CDR1 and CDR2 from the germline V gene are SGHNT and YYREEE (reference sequence). CDR3 size: 15 residues. This CDR3 reads CASSLGLAGTDTQYF. CDR3 sequence (DNA): TGTGCCAGCAGCTTGGGGCTAGCGGGGACAGATACGCAGTATTTT.

In the case of this clone: The sample has other DNA sequences that encode this CDR3 too. V gene TRBV6-5 combines with J gene TRBJ1-6; D possibly corresponds to TRBD1 (5 bases). From germline, CDR1 is MNHEY and CDR2 SVGAGI. This CDR3 has 15 residues. V shed 2 bases and J shed 7 bases, with 12 bases lying between them. DNA for the CDR3: TGTGCCAGCAGTTACGGTCAGGGTGGAAATTCACCCCTCCACTTT. The encoded protein is CASSYGQGGNSPLHF.

The chain couples TRBV7-3 to TRBJ2-7; D not resolved. The CDR3 length is 13 residues. CDR1 and CDR2 from the germline V gene are SGHTA and FQGTGA. V gave up 1 base and J gave up 5 bases, with 9 bases separating them. The CDR3 DNA follows: TGTGCCAGCAGCTTAAGGGGATCTGACGAGCAGTACTTC. Its protein product is CASSLRGSDEQYF.

In nucleotides, the CDR3 is TGTGCCAGCCACCGTAATATTCAGGATACGCAGTATTTT. It codes for CASHRNIQDTQYF. The chain employs TRBV18 and TRBJ2-3; D not certain. Germline CDR1 is KGHSH and CDR2 is LQKENI. This CDR3 has 13 residues. Trimming pared 8 bases from V and 6 bases from J, leaving 15 bases between. The full variable domain, completed using reference TRBV18 and TRBJ2-3, is NAGVMQNPRHLVRRRGQEARLRCSPMKGHSHVYWYRQLPEEGLKFMVYLQKENIIDESGMPKERFSAEFPKEGPSILRIQQVVRGDSAAYFCASHRNIQDTQYFGPGTRLTVL.

V is TRBV7-8 and J is TRBJ1-6; no firm D call. CDR3 length: 13 amino acids. Trimming shortened V by 1 base and J by 7 bases, and 5 bases separated the two germline ends. Germline V gives CDR1 SGHVS, CDR2 FQNEAQ. The CDR3 loop is CASSLGSNSPLHF. The CDR3 nucleotides are TGTGCCAGCAGCTTAGGCTCGAATTCACCCCTCCACTTT.

V gene TRBV19 combines with J gene TRBJ2-7; the match to TRBD1 covers 8 bases. The CDR3 extends over 15 amino acids. Trimming at V came to 5 bases and at J to 2 bases, leaving 8 bases not matched to a gene. In germline, CDR1 is LNHDA, CDR2 SQIVND (reference sequence). CDR3 amino acids: CASSAAGTGTYEQYF. As DNA, the CDR3 is TGTGCCAGTAGTGCCGCCGGGACAGGAACCTACGAGCAGTACTTC. Full variable domain (remainder filled in from reference TRBV19 and TRBJ2-7): DGGITQSPKYLFRKEGQNVTLSCEQNLNHDAMYWYRQDPGQGLRLIYYSQIVNDFQKGDIAEGYSVSREKKESFPLTVTSAQKNPTAFYLCASSAAGTGTYEQYFGPGTRLTVT.

In its sample, this clone was seen a few times. The chain combines TRBV5-1 with TRBJ1-1; D call uncertain. The germline CDR1 and CDR2 sequences are SGHRS and YFSETQ. V lost 4 bases, J lost 11 bases, and 24 bases lay in between. The CDR3 has 15 residues. The DNA of the CDR3 is TGCGCCAGCAGCCCCGCTGGGGTGACCTCGCATGTGGCTTTCTTT. Protein product: CASSPAGVTSHVAFF.